A selection of T cell receptor beta chains follows, all from one sample in a study of blood T cell repertoires in COVID-19. Sequencing was performed with immunoSEQ multiplex PCR; in TCRdb, only in-frame clones are kept and a portion is missing. Of roughly 330,000 clones listed, approximately 86% are singletons. The sample comprised peripheral blood. These receptors all come from a young man with COVID-19, enrolled during active disease. Both conserved end residues are part of each CDR3. D genes are given only for firm matches. Rows may omit the clone size; those that give it use once, few, many or a size class.

abundance,j_gene,v_gene,d_gene,CDR3aa,CDR3nt
-,TRBJ2-7,TRBV27,-,CASIRGADHSYEQYF,TGTGCCAGCATCAGGGGGGCGGATCACTCCTACGAGCAGTACTTC
-,TRBJ2-5,TRBV5-4,TRBD1,CASSLGDRGRIETQYF,TGTGCCAGCAGCTTAGGAGACAGGGGGCGGATAGAGACCCAGTACTTC
-,TRBJ1-1,TRBV10-3,TRBD1,CAISESSGTGRTEAFF,TGTGCCATCAGTGAGTCTTCAGGGACAGGGCGAACTGAAGCTTTCTTT
once,TRBJ1-3,TRBV7-9,-,CASSPVGGASSGNTIYF,TGTGCCAGCAGCCCCGTAGGGGGGGCGAGCTCTGGAAACACCATATATTTT
-,TRBJ2-7,TRBV6-5,TRBD1,CASSYSRTGKSYEQYF,TGTGCCAGCAGTTACTCGAGGACAGGGAAATCCTACGAGCAGTACTTC
-,TRBJ1-1,TRBV4-3,-,CASSQAGGSEAFF,TGCGCCAGCAGCCAAGCGGGGGGGAGTGAAGCTTTCTTT
-,TRBJ1-1,TRBV6-5,-,CASSYLGPGRNTEAFF,TGTGCCAGCAGTTACCTCGGACCGGGGAGGAACACTGAAGCTTTCTTT
-,TRBJ2-3,TRBV27,-,CASSYRDPGDTQYF,TGTGCCAGCAGTTACAGGGACCCTGGGGATACGCAGTATTTT
-,TRBJ2-2,TRBV7-9,-,CASSSGQAYTGELFF,TGTGCCAGCAGCTCAGGTCAGGCATACACCGGGGAGCTGTTTTTT
once,TRBJ2-7,TRBV19,-,CASSQGRTGSSSYEQYF,TGTGCCTCCTCCCAGGGGCGGACTGGTTCGAGCTCCTACGAGCAGTACTTC
-,TRBJ1-1,TRBV2,-,CASSFSGFSNTEAFF,TGTGCCAGCAGCTTTTCAGGGTTTTCGAACACTGAAGCTTTCTTT
-,TRBJ2-5,TRBV6-1,TRBD2,CASSEVRTSQETQYF,TGTGCCAGCAGTGAAGTGAGGACTAGCCAAGAGACCCAGTACTTC
-,TRBJ1-5,TRBV7-8,TRBD1,CASSLRDRVNQPQHF,TGTGCCAGCAGCTTGCGGGACAGGGTCAATCAGCCCCAGCATTTT
-,TRBJ2-3,TRBV5-1,TRBD2,CASTSSGDSTDTQYF,TGCGCCAGCACTTCTAGCGGTGATAGCACAGATACGCAGTATTTT
-,TRBJ2-6,TRBV5-1,-,CASSSDGSSGANVLTF,TGCGCCAGCAGCTCAGACGGGAGCTCTGGGGCCAACGTCCTGACTTTC
-,TRBJ2-5,TRBV7-2,-,CASLRGNQETQYF,TGTGCCAGCCTAAGGGGTAACCAAGAGACCCAGTACTTC
-,TRBJ2-2,TRBV19,TRBD1,CASSTGDTGELFF,TGTGCCAGTAGCACAGGGGACACCGGGGAGCTGTTTTTT
many,TRBJ2-1,TRBV2,TRBD2,CASGFSGTPPNEQFF,TGTGCCAGCGGCTTTAGCGGGACCCCCCCCAATGAGCAGTTCTTC
once,TRBJ2-4,TRBV5-1,-,CASSPQAKNIQYF,TGCGCCAGCAGCCCACAAGCCAAAAACATTCAGTACTTC
-,TRBJ2-4,TRBV18,TRBD2,CASSSTPPSTSGSPIQYF,TGTGCCAGCTCCTCCACCCCCCCCTCGACTAGCGGGAGCCCCATTCAGTACTTC
-,TRBJ2-1,TRBV4-2,TRBD2,CAVQRTSGSGEQFF,TGTGCCGTACAAAGGACTAGCGGGAGTGGTGAGCAGTTCTTC
-,TRBJ2-7,TRBV19,-,CAITPPDRYEQYF,TGTGCCATCACTCCCCCGGACAGATACGAGCAGTACTTC
-,TRBJ1-2,TRBV11-2,-,CASSALGSGAGYTF,TGTGCCAGCAGCGCCCTAGGGTCAGGGGCTGGCTACACCTTC
once,TRBJ2-1,TRBV7-2,TRBD2,CASSLLGGGLYEQFF,TGTGCCAGCAGCTTACTTGGGGGGGGTCTCTATGAGCAGTTCTTC
-,TRBJ1-1,TRBV20-1,TRBD1,CSATGAEAFF,TGCAGTGCGACAGGGGCTGAAGCTTTCTTT
-,TRBJ1-2,TRBV28,TRBD1,CAIAGQGYDYGYTF,TGTGCCATCGCGGGACAGGGTTACGACTATGGCTACACCTTC
few,TRBJ2-2,TRBV7-2,TRBD1,CASSRTGTGGGGELFF,TGTGCCAGCAGTAGAACCGGGACAGGGGGCGGCGGGGAGCTGTTTTTT
-,TRBJ2-7,TRBV27,TRBD2,CASGLAGNAYEQYF,TGTGCCAGCGGACTAGCGGGCAACGCCTACGAGCAGTACTTC
once,TRBJ1-2,TRBV7-2,TRBD1,CASSFNRGQNYGYTF,TGTGCCAGCAGCTTTAACAGGGGGCAGAACTATGGCTACACCTTC